This T cell receptor beta chain was captured by sequencing in a study of vaccination and CD4 T cells after COVID-19. Sequencing of DNA taken from cultured CD4+ T cells relied on the Oncomine TCR Beta short-read assay. A single record per CDR3 protein comes from TCRdb applying MiXCR to the PCR reads. The sample comprises some 15,000 distinct CDR3 sequences, under 25% of which are singletons, and 12% to 15% rests with the top ten. A word on this clonotype: Its antigen is unidentified.

Treatment specified: roughly 11-day PBMC culture with coronavirus spike peptide pools or control peptides (ViraFEST assay). The material sequenced was cultured CD4+ T cells from blood. The clonotype originates from a human donor with COVID-19.

CDR3 sequence (DNA): TGTGCCAGCTCAGCAGGGGGGGACTATGGCTACACCTTC. It codes for CASSAGGDYGYTF. V is TRBV18 and J is TRBJ1-2, with 7 bases matching TRBD1. V was pared by 5 bases and J by 3 bases, with 3 bases of the junction left unmatched. This CDR3 contains 13 residues. CDR1 is KGHSH and CDR2 is LQKENI in the germline V gene.